This TCR beta chain was sequenced for a study of blood T cell repertoires in COVID-19. Turning to the study itself: The samples span acute and convalescent COVID-19 from the United States, Italy and Spain. PBMCs, B-cell-depleted T cells, or T cells were the source of the cDNA or gDNA that made up the material.

This clone has a handful of counts. CDR3 length equals 12 residues. Trimming took 0 bases from V and 9 from J, leaving 6 bases between them. Looked up from germline, CDR1 is MGHRA and CDR2 is YSYEKL. Original processing notes: Estimation of nucleated cell counts was performed using reference gene primer amplification. Sequencing used immunoSEQ multiplex PCR; TCRdb keeps in-frame clones, though not all of them. The V and J calls and the clone size are those of that table, but D and trimming were determined from the DNA. The top ten clones hold over 5.5% of a sample with about 55,000 clones, around 83% of them seen once.

This TCR was recovered from a human donor in a cohort sampled during active or convalescent COVID-19. The chain combines TRBV4-1 with TRBJ1-5; D gene uncertain. The specimen was peripheral blood. Here the CDR3 reads CASSQDVGPQHF. The CDR3 bases are TGCGCCAGCAGCCAAGACGTCGGGCCCCAGCATTTT.